This T cell receptor beta chain was profiled in a study of T cells in Graves' hyperthyroidism and ophthalmopathy (dated by TCRdb to the late 2010s). About the full investigation: Peripheral blood was sampled at the time of initial diagnosis, prior to any treatment. In addition, the study compared T-cell repertoires in thyroid tissue and in blood from five or six Graves' hyperthyroidism patients. To identify distinguishing TCR V-J signatures, a discovery cohort of some 100 patients was used, comprising 43 with Graves' ophthalmopathy and around 60 with stable Graves' hyperthyroidism. The 100 discovery patients were divided at random into training and test sets in a 7:3 ratio. According to the paper, TCR Vbeta CDR3 sequencing was carried out on around 140 peripheral blood samples, which came from fewer than 50 ophthalmopathy, about 75 hyperthyroidism and roughly 17 progressor patients. Prospective prediction of ophthalmopathy was tested in an independent validation cohort of approximately 18 hyperthyroidism patients and 17 patients who later progressed to ophthalmopathy. After sampling, hyperthyroidism patients received methimazole starting at 30 mg daily, and ophthalmopathy patients received high-dose intravenous methylprednisolone. The investigation overall reported the following: Blood samples also contained most of the expanded thyroid clonotypes (frequency above 0.001), which suggests that blood repertoires may reflect thyroid immune responses. A 13 V-J signature model separated ophthalmopathy from stable hyperthyroidism, with roughly 88% sensitivity and 81.08% specificity in cross-validation and 80%/75% in testing. No statistical method was used to set the sample size in advance, and investigators knew the group allocation. In validation, progression to ophthalmopathy was predicted by the model with more than 65% sensitivity and roughly 72% specificity, a median of approximately 6.5 months before onset.

In the ophthalmopathy patients, disease was moderately to severely active, with a Clinical Activity Score of 3 or more, a NOSPECS grade of 4 or more, and a duration of less than 3 months. The study excluded patients with uncontrolled infections, other autoimmune diseases, pregnancy or lactation. Diagnoses were based on clinical symptoms, serum thyroxine and TRAb, thyroid ultrasound and orbital computed tomography. Ficoll-Paque density gradient centrifugation was used to isolate PBMCs from about 9.4 ml of fresh peripheral blood. Trizol reagent was used to extract total RNA, and RNA quality was then checked on an Agilent 2100 Bioanalyzer. This clonotype has ten or more counts. The antigen it binds to is not known. Per-nucleotide qualities are absent, and no much larger clonotype sits a single base away. The TCR beta CDR3 regions were amplified from RNA transcripts. For the first round of RT-PCR on the TCR CDR3, the HTBI primer set was used together with the Qiagen OneStep RT-PCR kit. A second multiplex PCR round built the libraries, followed by size selection and purification. Paired-end sequencing of the libraries was performed with 100 bp reads on an Illumina HiSeq2000. Processing in the source paper ran as follows. Raw data were processed with SOAPnuke, discarding reads with adapters, uncalled bases, mean Phred below 15, or no exact constant-primer or identifier match. COPE v1.2.5 was used to merge high-quality paired reads, and clonotypes were defined as unique nucleotide sequences. MiTCR v1.1 was used to align the clonotypes against IMGT TRBV, TRBD and TRBJ reference segments. The analysis was restricted to V-J combinations with a frequency above 0.0001, which together covered 99% to 99.2% of the repertoires. A TCS score was defined as the ratio of F50 (clonal expansion) to E x V (chaos), with BLOSUM62-based TCRdist applied between CDR3 peptides within each V-J. Welch's t-statistics and random forest reduced approximately 520 V-J features to roughly 13, which were used in a naive Bayes classifier (R e1071). TCRdb reprocessed the public reads (quality trimming at Q25 with fastp, clone calling with MiXCR) and kept in-frame beta chains. Every CDR3 protein is listed once, alongside the most common genes and DNA of its rows. None of the V and J calls come from the authors' own analysis; TCRdb made them. A total of more than 500,000 distinct CDR3 sequences appear in this sample, around 15% of them only once. The ten largest clones capture over 25% of the sample.

The receptor was isolated from a young woman with Graves' ophthalmopathy. The sequenced sample consisted of blood.

The CDR3 region has the sequence CSAGATSGGYEQYF. The base sequence is TGCAGTGCTGGGGCGACTAGCGGGGGTTACGAGCAGTACTTC. The sequence is built from TRBV20-1 and TRBJ2-7; TRBD2 aligns with 12 central bases. V has 5 bases trimmed and J has 4 bases trimmed; junction bases matching no gene number 6. CDR3 length: 14 amino acids, cysteine to phenylalanine. The read is trimmed to its CDR3 DNA, 42 bases read in frame from base 1. CDR1 and CDR2 were assigned from the germline V gene (reference sequence) as DFQATT and SNEGSKA.